What follows describes a single TCR beta chain. Source study methods: Amplification of reference gene primers was used by the study to estimate nucleated cell counts. This table comes from immunoSEQ multiplex PCR, and its TCRdb copy is limited to in-frame clones, with some not included. The DNA gave D and trimming, while V, J and clone size come from that table. Here the sample spans more than 250,000 clones, less than 90% being singletons. These data are taken from a study of blood T cell repertoires in COVID-19. The V segment lost 3 bases and the J segment 6 bases; nucleotides outside the gene matches: 7. Germline V gives CDR1 SGHNT, CDR2 YYREEE (reference sequence). This CDR3 contains 14 residues.

The sequence was collected from a man in his sixties who had recovered from COVID-19. Sequencing was carried out using peripheral blood. This chain links TRBV5-4 with TRBJ2-7; the match to TRBD2 covers 9 bases. This CDR3 is CASSSETSGLEQYF. The CDR3 bases are TGTGCCAGCAGCTCGGAGACTAGCGGTCTCGAGCAGTACTTC.